This TCR beta chain was recorded in a study of blood T cells in healthy people across ages. General study points: Naive T cell percentage showed a strong correlation with the diversity of TCR beta.

A second PCR of roughly 7 to 11 cycles used a sample-barcoded 5' primer and a J-beta primer mix. Every cDNA was tagged by a template-switch adaptor with 12 random nucleotides. CDR3-containing paired-end reads numbering at least 2.5 million came from each sample. TCRdb fed the 5' RACE reads into MiXCR, producing one record per CDR3 protein. The sample has roughly 1,500,000 distinct CDR3 sequences; 30% to 35% are singletons. CDR3 length equals 13 residues. Trimming pared 2 bases from V and 5 bases from J, leaving 10 bases between. Each donor gave approximately 9.1 milliliters of peripheral blood. This clonotype was counted between two and nine times. Its target is not known.

This TCR was sampled from a woman between 25 and 40 years old in good health. The sample comprised blood. V usage is TRBV12-3 or TRBV12-4 and J usage is TRBJ2-7, with D unclear. This CDR3 is CASSLSRPHEQYF. The CDR3 DNA reads as TGTGCCAGCAGTTTATCCCGGCCCCACGAGCAGTACTTC.